This T cell receptor (beta chain) emerged from a study of human T cells and chemical hapten exposure. Across the study: Mainly, slight library volume differences in the pool made TCR yields vary.

In the source study's methods: Samples had a median of 95,638 TCRs, ranging about 20,000 to 700,000. MiXCR was run by TCRdb on the 5' RACE reads, yielding one entry per CDR3 protein. The V and J calls here are based on TCRdb, not the publication. The top ten hold about 3% of the sample, which has 95,000 to 120,000 distinct CDR3 sequences, around 20% seen once. The CDR3 totals 15 residues. Between the trimmed V and J ends, which lost 6 bases and 7 bases, there was a span of 19 bases. Germline CDR1 SGHTA, CDR2 FQGNSA. Unfractionated whole blood was the source from which total RNA was extracted. A few counts support this clonotype.

J is TRBJ1-5 and V is TRBV7-2; D remains ambiguous. The sequence was obtained from a human donor in good health. The CDR3: CASSYGSSRRQPQHF. As DNA, the CDR3 is TGTGCCAGCAGTTACGGGAGTAGTCGGAGGCAGCCCCAGCATTTT.